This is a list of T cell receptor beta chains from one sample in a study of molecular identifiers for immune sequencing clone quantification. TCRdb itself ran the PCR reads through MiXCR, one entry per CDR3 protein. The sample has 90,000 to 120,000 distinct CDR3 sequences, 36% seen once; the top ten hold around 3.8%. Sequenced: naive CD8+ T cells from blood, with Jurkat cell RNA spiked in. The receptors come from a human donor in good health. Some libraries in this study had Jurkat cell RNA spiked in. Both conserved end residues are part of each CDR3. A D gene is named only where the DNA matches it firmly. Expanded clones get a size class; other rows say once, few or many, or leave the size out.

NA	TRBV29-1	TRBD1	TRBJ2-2	TGCAGCGATGTTCTGCCCCGACAGGGGAACACCGGGGAGCTGTTTTTT	CSDVLPRQGNTGELFF
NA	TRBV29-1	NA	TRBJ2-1	TGCAGCGTTGATGATAATGGGGGTGATTACAATGAGCAGTTCTTC	CSVDDNGGDYNEQFF
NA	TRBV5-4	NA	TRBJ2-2	TGTGCCAGCAGCTTGCGGGGTAGGGTCGGGGTGCTGTTTTTT	CASSLRGRVGVLFF
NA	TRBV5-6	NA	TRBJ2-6	TGTGCCAGCAGCTTGCGGGCTGCCGGGGCCAACGTCCTGACTTTC	CASSLRAAGANVLTF
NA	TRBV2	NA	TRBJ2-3	TGTGCCAGCCACGGGTATAGCACAGATACGCAGTATTTT	CASHGYSTDTQYF
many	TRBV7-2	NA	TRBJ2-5	TGTGCCAGCAACAATGATGGGACACGCCAAGAGACCCAGTACTTC	CASNNDGTRQETQYF
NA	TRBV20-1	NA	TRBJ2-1	TGCAGTGCGGGGCTGCTCTCCTACAATGAGCAGTTCTTC	CSAGLLSYNEQFF
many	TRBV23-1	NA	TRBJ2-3	TGCGCCAGCAGTCAATCGGGGGTACGGCCCGCTGCAGATACGCAGTATTTT	CASSQSGVRPAADTQYF
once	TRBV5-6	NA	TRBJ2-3	TGTGCCAGCAGCTACCGGACTCAAGGGCCCGATACGCAGTATTTT	CASSYRTQGPDTQYF
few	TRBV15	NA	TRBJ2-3	TGTGCCACCAGCAGAGCAGGTCTGGGGTCTGCAGATACGCAGTATTTT	CATSRAGLGSADTQYF
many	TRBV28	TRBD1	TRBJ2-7	TGTGCCAGCAGTTTTGGACAGGGCAGCTCCTACGAGCAGTACTTC	CASSFGQGSSYEQYF
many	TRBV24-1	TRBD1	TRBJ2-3	TGTGCCACCAGTGACAGGGGGACAGATACGCAGTATTTT	CATSDRGTDTQYF
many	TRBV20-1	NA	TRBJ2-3	TGCAGTGCGAGGACAGGGGGCCTGGCTAGCGGGAGGGATACGCAGTATTTT	CSARTGGLASGRDTQYF
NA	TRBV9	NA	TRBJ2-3	TGTGCCAGCAGCGTAGGCGGAAACACAGTTACGCAGTTTTTT	CASSVGGNTVTQFF
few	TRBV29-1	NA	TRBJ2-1	TGCAGCGTTGTGTGGCGGGATTTTTCCAATGAGCAGTTCTTC	CSVVWRDFSNEQFF
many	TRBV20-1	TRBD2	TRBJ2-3	TGCAGTGCTTTTCTAGCGGGAGGTCTTCGGCATACGCAGTATTTT	CSAFLAGGLRHTQYF
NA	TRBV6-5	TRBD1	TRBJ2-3	TGTGCCAGCAGTCGGTCAGGGGGCGCTCCGGATACGCAGTATTTT	CASSRSGGAPDTQYF
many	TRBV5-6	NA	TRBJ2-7	TGTGCCAGCAGCTTGGCCCCAGCCTACGAGCAGTACTTC	CASSLAPAYEQYF
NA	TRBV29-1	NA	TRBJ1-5	TGCAGCGTTGTAGAGGGGACTGATCAGCCCCAGCATTTT	CSVVEGTDQPQHF
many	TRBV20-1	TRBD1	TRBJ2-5	TGCAGTGCTGATTCCGGGACAGGGGGTTCGAGAGAGACCCAGTACTTC	CSADSGTGGSRETQYF
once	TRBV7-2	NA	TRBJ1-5	TGTGCCAGCAGCTTAGCTCTCTGGGGGAGCCCCCAGCATTTT	CASSLALWGSPQHF
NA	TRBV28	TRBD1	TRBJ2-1	TGTGCCAGCAGCCCCCCGGGACAGGGGGACAATGAGCAGTTCTTC	CASSPPGQGDNEQFF
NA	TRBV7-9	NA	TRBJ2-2	TGTGCCAGCAGCTTAATACTGACAGAGAACACCGGGGAGCTGTTTTTT	CASSLILTENTGELFF
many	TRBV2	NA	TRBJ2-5	TGTGCCAGCAGTGAAATCGGGACCCAGTACTTC	CASSEIGTQYF
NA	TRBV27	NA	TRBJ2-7	TGTGCCAGCAGTTTATCAGCGGCCGCCTACGAGCAGTACTTC	CASSLSAAAYEQYF
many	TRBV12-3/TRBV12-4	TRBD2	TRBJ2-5	TGTGCCAGCAGCGCCGGGACTAGCTTGGAGACCCAGTACTTC	CASSAGTSLETQYF
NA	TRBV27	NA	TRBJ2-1	TGTGCCGGCAGTTTTACTACCCTCAATGAGCAGTTCTTC	CAGSFTTLNEQFF
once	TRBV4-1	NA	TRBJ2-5	TGCGCCAGCAGCCCCCTGGGGCAGGTGTCCGAAGAGCCCCAGTACTTC	CASSPLGQVSEEPQYF
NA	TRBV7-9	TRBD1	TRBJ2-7	TGTGCCAGCAGCACCCTCACAGGGGGCGCCCCCTACGAGCAGTACTTC	CASSTLTGGAPYEQYF
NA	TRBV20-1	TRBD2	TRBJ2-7	TGCAGTGCTAGAGATCGTTCTAGCGGGGCCTACGAGCAGTACTTC	CSARDRSSGAYEQYF
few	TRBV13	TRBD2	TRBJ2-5	TGTGCCAGCAGCTTTAGGCGGGAGGGCCAGGAGACCCAGTACTTC	CASSFRREGQETQYF
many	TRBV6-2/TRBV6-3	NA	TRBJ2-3	TGTGCCAGCAGCCCACCGGGACTGGGCACAGATACGCAGTATTTT	CASSPPGLGTDTQYF
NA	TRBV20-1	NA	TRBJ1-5	TGCAGTGCTAGAGAATCGGGGGTGGGTCCGCCCCAGCAGTTT	CSARESGVGPPQQF
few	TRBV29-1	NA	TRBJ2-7	TGCAGCGTTGGGGGGACAAACTACGAGCAGTACTTC	CSVGGTNYEQYF
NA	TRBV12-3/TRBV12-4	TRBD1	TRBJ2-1	TGTGCCAGCAGCTCCCCCGGGACAGTGGCCTACAATGAGCAGTTCTTC	CASSSPGTVAYNEQFF
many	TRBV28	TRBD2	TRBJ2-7	TGTGCCAGCAGCCCTGATACTAGCGGGAGCTACGAGCAGTACTTC	CASSPDTSGSYEQYF
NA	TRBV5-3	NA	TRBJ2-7	TGTGCCAGCAGATTGGGGGGTGGCGAGCAGTACTTC	CASRLGGGEQYF
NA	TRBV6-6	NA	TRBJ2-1	TGTGCCAGCAGTTACTCGAGGGCAGGCGTTCGCAATGAGCAGTTCTTC	CASSYSRAGVRNEQFF
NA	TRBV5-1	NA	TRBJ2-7	TGCGCCAGCAGCTCAAAGGGGATACCGGCTCCGTACGAGCAGTACTTC	CASSSKGIPAPYEQYF